One and the same sample provided the 29 T cell receptor beta chains below, sequenced in a study of T cells in women clearing cervical HPV infection. Assay used: immunoSEQ multiplex PCR; TCRdb lists only in-frame clones, some missing. The data show just over 20,000 clones, and the top ten clones hold approximately 5.3%. The sequencing sample was made of blood buffy coat. These receptors were collected from a woman aged 18-70 years with a cervical HPV16 infection that either progressed to CIN3+ or cleared (not recorded which).

In the case of this clone: The read ends 3 residues early relative to the CDR3; the germline J gene fills the gap. The gene calls are TRBV28 and TRBJ2-3; D possibly corresponds to TRBD1 (6 bases). Germline CDR1 is MDHEN and CDR2 is SYDVKM. The CDR3 runs 17 residues. V lost 6 bases and J 6 bases, leaving 25 bases between the germline ends. The CDR3 DNA, read in part, is TGTGCCAGCAGCCTTTTCCCCGTTGGACAGCTTACGGATACG. As protein: CASSLFPVGQLTDT. The CDR3 in full is CASSLFPVGQLTDTQYF.

Comments on this clone: The read falls 3 residues short of the CDR3 end, and the missing part is taken from the germline J gene. This rearrangement joins TRBV29-1 to TRBJ2-3; D is unresolved. The CDR3 loop spans 10 amino acids. Germline V gene data show CDR1 as SQVTM and CDR2 as ANQGSEA. The covered CDR3 bases are TGCAGCGCTATTCAAGAGACG. It yields the protein CSAIQET. The CDR3, in full, reads CSAIQETQYF.

Concerning this clone: The junction and the germline gene differ at one end; a read error may be behind it. The CDR3 is cut off 3 residues early in the read; its end comes from the germline J gene. The identical CDR3 is also encoded by other nucleotide sequences in the sample. The chain joins TRBV7-2 to TRBJ1-3; tentatively, D is TRBD1 (5 bases). Germline V gene data show CDR1 as SGHTA and CDR2 as FQGNSA. The CDR3 extends over 15 amino acids. The sequenced CDR3 bases are TGTGCCAGCAGCCCGGGACTTTCCTCTGGAAACACG. This translates into CASSPGLSSGNT. The whole CDR3 region reads CASSPGLSSGNTIYF. Filled out from reference TRBV7-2 and TRBJ1-3, the complete variable domain reads GAGVSQSPSNKVTEKGKDVELRCDPISGHTALYWYRQSLGQGLEFLIYFQGNSAPDKSGLPSDRFSAERTGGSVSTLTIQRTQQEDSAVYLCASSPGLSSGNTIYFGEGSWLTVV.

A word on this clone: Coverage ceases 3 residues before the CDR3 finishes, and the germline J gene fills in the end. The chain couples TRBV7-9 to TRBJ2-7, with D maybe TRBD1 (6 bases). Germline values: CDR1 SEHNR, CDR2 FQNEAQ (reference sequence). V shed 5 bases and J shed 0 bases, with 8 bases lying between them. The CDR3 runs 13 residues. CDR3 sequence: CASSQGISYEQYF. CDR3 DNA, as far as it was read: TGTGCCAGCAGCCAGGGGATCTCCTACGAG.

As for this clone: The DNA ends 3 residues before the CDR3 does, and the rest of the CDR3 is filled in from the germline J gene. This rearrangement joins TRBV12-3 or TRBV12-4 to TRBJ2-5; D is ambiguous. This CDR3 contains 11 residues. With 3 bases removed from V and 5 bases from J, the gap between germline ends came to 4 bases. The CDR3 DNA, read in part, is TGTGCCAGCAGTTTCGGGGAGACC. Encoded protein: CASSFGET. The whole CDR3 region reads CASSFGETQYF.

Turning to this clone: The CDR3 end falls 3 residues outside the read, so it is completed with the germline J gene. The chain combines TRBV5-4 with TRBJ2-3; 7 positions match TRBD2. J gave up 2 bases and V 4 bases, and 1 base lay outside the gene matches. There are 13 residues in the CDR3. Germline CDR1 SGHNT, CDR2 YYREEE (reference sequence). CDR3 DNA (partial): TGTGCCAGCAGCCGGGACTACACAGATACG. Its translation is CASSRDYTDT. The whole CDR3 region reads CASSRDYTDTQYF.

As concerns this clone: The read comes to an end 3 residues before the CDR3 does, leaving the germline J gene to fill in the end. The chain couples TRBV5-1 to TRBJ2-7; possibly TRBD2 for D (6 bases). V lost 6 bases, J lost 2 bases, and 18 bases lay in between. Germline V gives CDR1 SGHRS, CDR2 YFSETQ. The CDR3 sequence is 15 residues long. The DNA read from the CDR3 is TGCGCCAGCACCCCGGCGGGGCTAACGCCCTACGAG. This codes for CASTPAGLTPYE. The CDR3 in full is CASTPAGLTPYEQYF.

Turning to this clone: The read finishes 3 residues shy of the CDR3 end, and the germline J gene is used to complete it. The chain combines TRBV6-1 with TRBJ2-7; TRBD2 aligns across 9 bases. The germline V gene encodes CDR1 MNHNS and CDR2 SASEGT. V lost 4 bases to trimming and J lost 3 bases; unmatched junction nucleotides: 4. This CDR3 has 14 amino acids. The CDR3 is CASSASSGVYEQYF. Incomplete CDR3 DNA: TGTGCCAGCAGTGCCTCTAGCGGGGTCTACGAG.

On this clone itself: The read finishes 3 residues shy of the CDR3 end, and the germline J gene is used to complete it. The chain uses TRBV5-1 and TRBJ1-1; 9 bases line up with TRBD1. The germline V gene encodes CDR1 SGHRS and CDR2 YFSETQ. Trimming removed 9 bases from V and 3 bases from J; junction bases left unmatched: 9. The CDR3 consists of 14 residues. CDR3 bases read: TGCGCCACCAGAGACAGGGGGGACGACACTGAA. This sequence encodes CATRDRGDDTE. Given in full, the CDR3 is CATRDRGDDTEAFF.

A note on this clone: Read coverage stops 3 residues before the CDR3 terminus; the germline J gene supplies the remainder. V is TRBV2 and J is TRBJ2-1, with 9 bases lining up with TRBD1. Per the germline V gene, CDR1 is SNHLY and CDR2 is FYNNEI. The CDR3 spans 15 residues. The ends lost 7 bases at V and 4 bases at J; junction bases unmatched: 8. The chain's CDR3 is CASTIGTGMYNEQFF. The sequenced CDR3 bases are TGTGCCAGCACGATCGGGACAGGGATGTACAATGAG.

Concerning this clone itself: The CDR3 extends 3 residues past the end of the read, so its final part is completed from the germline J gene. V gene TRBV10-3 combines with J gene TRBJ2-5; tentatively, D is TRBD2 (6 bases). This CDR3 comprises 15 residues. Germline V gives CDR1 ENHRY, CDR2 SYGVKD. The V end was cut by 2 bases, the J end by 4 bases, with 14 bases between. Incomplete CDR3 DNA: TGTGCCATCAGTGAGAAAGGGACTGGCTTAGAGACC. Its translation is CAISEKGTGLET. The entire CDR3 protein reads CAISEKGTGLETQYF.

This clone counts as large (0.1 to 1%) by frequency. From the germline J gene comes the end of the CDR3, since the read stops 3 residues before it. This chain uses TRBV18 with TRBJ2-5; D unresolved. Germline CDR1 is KGHSH and CDR2 is LQKENI. This CDR3 is 15 amino acids long. V was cut by 3 bases and J by 3 bases, with 14 bases left in between. The CDR3 sequence is CASSPPLRFKETQYF. CDR3 DNA, as far as it was read: TGTGCCAGCTCACCCCCCCTCAGGTTTAAAGAGACC.

With regard to this clone: The read ends 3 residues early relative to the CDR3; the germline J gene fills the gap. The chain employs TRBV2 and TRBJ1-1, with D unclear. The CDR3 covers 13 residues. Germline V CDR1 and CDR2: SNHLY, FYNNEI. Trimming stripped 3 bases from V and 1 base from J, with 6 bases between. CDR3: CASSDTPNTEAFF. Incomplete CDR3 DNA: TGTGCCAGCAGTGATACACCGAACACTGAA.

To note about this clone: The read is 3 residues too short to cover the CDR3 end, so that end is filled in from the germline J gene. The chain has TRBV5-6 and TRBJ1-4, with D possibly matching TRBD1 (5 bases). V was pared by 5 bases and J by 8 bases, with 10 bases between. The CDR3 has 12 residues. Germline assignment: CDR1 SGHDT and CDR2 YYEEEE. The sequenced CDR3 bases are TGTGCCAGCAGTGTCCAGGGCGAAAAA. The encoded protein is CASSVQGEK. From start to end, the CDR3 is CASSVQGEKLFF. Filled out from reference TRBV5-6 and TRBJ1-4, the complete variable domain reads DAGVTQSPTHLIKTRGQQVTLRCSPKSGHDTVSWYQQALGQGPQFIFQYYEEEERQRGNFPDRFSGHQFPNYSSELNVNALLLGDSALYLCASSVQGEKLFFGSGTQLSVL.

On this clone: The read is 3 residues too short to cover the CDR3 end, so that end is filled in from the germline J gene. The V gene is TRBV4-1, the J gene TRBJ1-4; no firm D call. Looked up from germline, CDR1 is MGHRA and CDR2 is YSYEKL. The germline V and J ends were trimmed by 3 bases and 2 bases, with 13 bases remaining between them. This CDR3 region has 16 residues. CDR3 residues: CASSQGVAATNEKLFF. The DNA read from the CDR3 is TGCGCCAGCAGCCAGGGCGTGGCAGCTACTAATGAAAAA.

Worth noting for this clone: The CDR3 goes on 3 residues after the read ends, and that part is filled in from the germline J gene. The chain employs TRBV6-2 or TRBV6-3 and TRBJ2-2, with D unresolved. The germline CDR1 and CDR2 sequences are MNHEY and SVGEGT. This CDR3 has 12 residues. Trimming stripped 6 bases from V and 6 bases from J, with 8 bases between. The CDR3 DNA, read in part, is TGTGCCAGCAGCAGCGCTCCCGGGGAG. Translation: CASSSAPGE. The full CDR3 sequence reads CASSSAPGELFF.

Remarks on this clone: The read ends 3 residues early relative to the CDR3; the germline J gene fills the gap. The J gene is TRBJ1-5, the V gene TRBV30; 8 bases match TRBD1. This CDR3 is 14 amino acids long. Germline V CDR1 and CDR2: GTSNPN, SVGIG (reference sequence). CDR3 amino acids: CAWRTGVVTDPQHF. The sequenced part of the CDR3 DNA is TGTGCCTGGAGGACAGGGGTAGTCACAGATCCC.

Note on this clone: The read ends 3 residues early relative to the CDR3; the germline J gene fills the gap. The chain couples TRBV19 to TRBJ2-1, with 12 bases lining up with TRBD2. Germline lookup yields CDR1 LNHDA and CDR2 SQIVND (reference sequence). The CDR3 has 15 amino acids. V shed 4 bases, J shed 8 bases, and the junction held 6 bases outside the gene matches. The CDR3 sequence: CASSTLAGGLDEQFF. The CDR3 DNA, read in part, is TGTGCCAGTAGTACCCTAGCGGGGGGGCTAGATGAG.

Regarding this clone: Sequencing ends 3 residues short of the CDR3 end; the germline J gene provides the rest. V and J are TRBV19 and TRBJ1-4; the match to TRBD1 covers 9 bases. V trimming: 1 base; J trimming: 7 bases; junction bases outside the gene matches: 4. Germline V gene sequence: CDR1 LNHDA, CDR2 SQIVND (reference sequence). The CDR3 has 15 amino acids. The CDR3: CASSIAGTGSEKLFF. Partial CDR3 DNA: TGTGCCAGTAGTATAGCTGGGACAGGGAGTGAAAAA.

In terms of frequency, this clone is medium-sized (0.01 to 0.1%). Read coverage stops 3 residues before the CDR3 terminus; the germline J gene supplies the remainder. The J gene is TRBJ2-3, the V gene TRBV18; 7 positions agree with TRBD2. This CDR3 contains 15 residues. J lost 0 bases, V lost 3 bases, and 3 bases had no gene match. CDR1 and CDR2 from the germline V gene are KGHSH and LQKENI. CDR3 DNA, as far as it was read: TGTGCCAGCTCACCCCCTAGCGGAAGCACAGATACG. Translating it yields CASSPPSGSTDT. The entire CDR3 protein is CASSPPSGSTDTQYF. Based on the CDR3 plus reference TRBV18 and TRBJ2-3, the full variable domain is NAGVMQNPRHLVRRRGQEARLRCSPMKGHSHVYWYRQLPEEGLKFMVYLQKENIIDESGMPKERFSAEFPKEGPSILRIQQVVRGDSAAYFCASSPPSGSTDTQYFGPGTRLTVL.

This clone ranks as medium-sized in terms of frequency. CDR3 DNA (partial): TGCGCCAGCAGCCCCGACAGGCACTATGGC. Translating it yields CASSPDRHYG. The entire CDR3 protein is CASSPDRHYGYTF. The chain joins TRBV5-1 to TRBJ1-2; maybe TRBD1 (6 bases). The read finishes 3 residues shy of the CDR3 end, and the germline J gene is used to complete it. Germline CDR1 and CDR2: SGHRS and YFSETQ. V was shortened by 4 bases and J by 3 bases, with 10 bases between the two germline ends. The CDR3 extends over 13 amino acids.

Concerning this clone itself: The read finishes 3 residues shy of the CDR3 end, and the germline J gene is used to complete it. The gene calls are TRBV7-2 and TRBJ1-2; 7 bases agree with TRBD1. Germline CDR1 SGHTA, CDR2 FQGNSA. The CDR3 is made up of 15 amino acids. This CDR3 reads CASSLGGGSGNDYTF. The DNA read from the CDR3 is TGTGCCAGCAGCTTAGGAGGGGGCTCCGGGAATGAC. Full variable domain (missing parts from reference TRBV7-2 and TRBJ1-2): GAGVSQSPSNKVTEKGKDVELRCDPISGHTALYWYRQSLGQGLEFLIYFQGNSAPDKSGLPSDRFSAERTGGSVSTLTIQRTQQEDSAVYLCASSLGGGSGNDYTFGSGTRLTVV.

About this clone: The read gets to within 3 residues of the CDR3 end, and the germline J gene fills in the rest. This chain joins TRBV19 and TRBJ2-2; 9 nucleotides line up with TRBD1. The CDR3 has 14 amino acids. V was pared by 5 bases and J by 10 bases, with 8 bases of the junction left unmatched. Looked up from germline, CDR1 is LNHDA and CDR2 is SQIVND (reference sequence). Incomplete CDR3 DNA: TGTGCCAGTAGTGACAGGGGGGAGCGGGAGGAG. It specifies CASSDRGEREE. In full, the CDR3 reads CASSDRGEREELFF.

As regards this clone: The CDR3 end falls 3 residues outside the read, so it is completed with the germline J gene. The rearrangement uses TRBV7-9 and TRBJ1-2; possibly TRBD1 for D (5 bases). Trimming removed 4 bases at V and 3 bases at J, with 9 bases between. Germline loops: CDR1 SEHNR, CDR2 FQNEAQ (reference sequence). The CDR3 is 13 residues long. The DNA read from the CDR3 is TGTGCCAGCAGCTCGGGGGTCTACTATGGC. This gives the protein CASSSGVYYG. From start to end, the CDR3 is CASSSGVYYGYTF.

For this clone: The read gets to within 3 residues of the CDR3 end, and the germline J gene fills in the rest. The J gene is TRBJ2-7, the V gene TRBV27; 10 positions match TRBD1. Germline CDR1 is MNHEY and CDR2 is SMNVEV (reference sequence). This CDR3 contains 13 residues. V lost 8 bases, J lost 0 bases, and 1 base stayed unmatched. The CDR3 region is CASGTGASYEQYF. The DNA read from the CDR3 is TGTGCCAGCGGGACAGGGGCCTCCTACGAG.

Points on this clone: The read finishes 3 residues shy of the CDR3 end, and the germline J gene is used to complete it. V is TRBV2 and J is TRBJ1-4, with a tentative D call TRBD1 (5 bases). CDR1 and CDR2 (germline): SNHLY, FYNNEI. CDR3 length equals 16 residues. V was cut by 5 bases and J by 7 bases, with 20 bases left in between. The CDR3 loop reads CASSRQTGVSREKLFF. Partial CDR3 DNA: TGTGCCAGCAGTCGACAAACAGGAGTCAGTCGTGAAAAA. The full variable domain, completed using reference TRBV2 and TRBJ1-4, is EPEVTQTPSHQVTQMGQEVILRCVPISNHLYFYWYRQILGQKVEFLVSFYNNEISEKSEIFDDQFSVERPDGSNFTLKIRSTKLEDSAMYFCASSRQTGVSREKLFFGSGTQLSVL.

About this clone itself: The observed sequence ends 3 residues before the CDR3 terminus, with the missing tail filled in from the germline J gene. The V call is TRBV7-8, the J call TRBJ1-1; no clear D gene. This CDR3 is built from 14 residues. Trimming cost V 3 bases and J 0 bases, with 8 bases left between them. CDR1 is SGHVS, CDR2 FQNEAQ, per germline. CDR3 region: CASSFSGMNTEAFF. The covered CDR3 bases are TGTGCCAGCAGCTTTAGCGGAATGAACACTGAA.

This clone is deemed medium-sized (0.01 to 0.1%) by its frequency. The read halts 3 residues ahead of the CDR3 end, with the missing end drawn from the germline J gene. V and J are TRBV29-1 and TRBJ1-1, with D perhaps TRBD1 (5 bases). Germline values: CDR1 SQVTM, CDR2 ANQGSEA. Between the trimmed V and J ends, which lost 7 bases and 4 bases, there was a span of 16 bases. The CDR3 is 13 amino acids. The CDR3 sequence: CSAMTAGGTEAFF. Incomplete CDR3 DNA: TGCAGCGCAATGACGGCGGGGGGCACTGAA.

The CDR3 protein is CASSQATRGTQYF. The CDR3 DNA, read in part, is TGTGCCAGCAGCCAAGCGACTAGGGGGACC. The rearrangement uses TRBV7-2 and TRBJ2-5; maybe TRBD2 (6 bases). The read is 3 residues too short to cover the CDR3 end, so that end is filled in from the germline J gene. The V gene lost 5 bases and the J gene lost 7 bases, with 14 bases spanning the gap. CDR1 and CDR2 from the germline V gene are SGHTA and FQGNSA. This CDR3 has 13 residues.